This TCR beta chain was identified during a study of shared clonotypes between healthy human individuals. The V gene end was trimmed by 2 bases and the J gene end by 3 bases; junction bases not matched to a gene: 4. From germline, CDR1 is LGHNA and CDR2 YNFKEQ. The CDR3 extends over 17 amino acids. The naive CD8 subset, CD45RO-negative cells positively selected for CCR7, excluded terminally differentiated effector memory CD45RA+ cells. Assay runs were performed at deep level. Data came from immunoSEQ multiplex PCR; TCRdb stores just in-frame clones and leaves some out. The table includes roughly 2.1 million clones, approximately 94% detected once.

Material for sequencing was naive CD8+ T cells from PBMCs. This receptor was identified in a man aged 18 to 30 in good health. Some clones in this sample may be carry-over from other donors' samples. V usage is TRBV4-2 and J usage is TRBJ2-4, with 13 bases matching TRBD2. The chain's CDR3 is CASSQQLAGGIKNIQYF. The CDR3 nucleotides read TGTGCCAGCAGCCAACAACTAGCGGGAGGGATCAAAAACATTCAGTACTTC.